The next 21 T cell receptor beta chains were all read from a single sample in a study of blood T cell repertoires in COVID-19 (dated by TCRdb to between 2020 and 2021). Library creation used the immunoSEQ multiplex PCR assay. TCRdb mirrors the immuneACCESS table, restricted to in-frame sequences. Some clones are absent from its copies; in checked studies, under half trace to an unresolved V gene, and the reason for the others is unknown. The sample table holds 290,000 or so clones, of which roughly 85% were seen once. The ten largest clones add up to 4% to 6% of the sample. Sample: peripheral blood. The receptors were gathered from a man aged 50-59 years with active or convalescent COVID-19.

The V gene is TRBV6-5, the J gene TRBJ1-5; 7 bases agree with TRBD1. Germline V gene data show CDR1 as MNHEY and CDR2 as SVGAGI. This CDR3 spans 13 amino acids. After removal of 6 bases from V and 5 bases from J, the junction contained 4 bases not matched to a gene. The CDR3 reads CASSVTGDQPQHF. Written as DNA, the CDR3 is TGTGCCAGCAGCGTAACAGGGGATCAGCCCCAGCATTTT.

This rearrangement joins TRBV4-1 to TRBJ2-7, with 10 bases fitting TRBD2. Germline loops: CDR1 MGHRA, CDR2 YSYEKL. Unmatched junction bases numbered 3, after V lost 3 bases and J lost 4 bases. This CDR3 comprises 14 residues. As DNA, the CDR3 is TGCGCCAGCAGCCAGCTAGCGGGAGTATACGAGCAGTACTTC. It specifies CASSQLAGVYEQYF.

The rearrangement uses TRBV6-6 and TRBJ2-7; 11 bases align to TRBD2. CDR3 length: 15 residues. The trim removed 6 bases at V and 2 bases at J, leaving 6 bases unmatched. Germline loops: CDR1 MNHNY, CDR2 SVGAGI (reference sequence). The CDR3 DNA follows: TGTGCCAGCAGACTTACTAGCGGGGGCACCTACGAGCAGTACTTC. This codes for CASRLTSGGTYEQYF.

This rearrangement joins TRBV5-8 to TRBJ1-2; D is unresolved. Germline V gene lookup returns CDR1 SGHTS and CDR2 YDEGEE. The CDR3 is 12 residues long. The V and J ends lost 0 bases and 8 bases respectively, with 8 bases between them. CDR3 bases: TGTGCCAGCAGCTTGGAACAAACCGGCTACACCTTC. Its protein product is CASSLEQTGYTF.

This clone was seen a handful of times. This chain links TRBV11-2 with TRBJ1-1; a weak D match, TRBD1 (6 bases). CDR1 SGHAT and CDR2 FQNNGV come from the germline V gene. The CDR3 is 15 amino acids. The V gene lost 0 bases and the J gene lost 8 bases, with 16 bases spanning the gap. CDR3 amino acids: CASSLETGQAEEAFF. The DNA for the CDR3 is TGTGCCAGCAGCTTAGAGACAGGCCAAGCGGAAGAAGCTTTCTTT.

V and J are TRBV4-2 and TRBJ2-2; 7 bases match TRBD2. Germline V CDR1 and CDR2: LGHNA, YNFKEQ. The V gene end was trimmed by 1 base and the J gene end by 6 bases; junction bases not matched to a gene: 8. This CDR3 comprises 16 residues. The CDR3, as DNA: TGTGCCAGCAGCCAAGGTCCCACTAGCGAGGCCGGGGAGCTGTTTTTT. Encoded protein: CASSQGPTSEAGELFF.

CDR3 amino acids: CASSDPGQLDPYGYTF. The CDR3 nucleotides are TGTGCCAGCAGTGATCCGGGACAGTTAGATCCCTATGGCTACACCTTC. The chain links TRBV2 to TRBJ1-2, with TRBD1 matching over 7 bases. Germline V lookup: CDR1 SNHLY, CDR2 FYNNEI. The CDR3 runs to 16 residues. V lost 3 bases, J lost 4 bases, and 11 bases stayed unmatched. The variable domain in full, completed from reference TRBV2 and TRBJ1-2, reads EPEVTQTPSHQVTQMGQEVILRCVPISNHLYFYWYRQILGQKVEFLVSFYNNEISEKSEIFDDQFSVERPDGSNFTLKIRSTKLEDSAMYFCASSDPGQLDPYGYTFGSGTRLTVV.

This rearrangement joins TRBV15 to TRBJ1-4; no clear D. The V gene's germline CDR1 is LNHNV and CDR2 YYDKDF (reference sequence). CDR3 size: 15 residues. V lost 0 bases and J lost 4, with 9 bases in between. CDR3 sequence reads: CATSREGTRNEKLFF. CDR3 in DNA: TGTGCCACCAGCAGAGAGGGCACCCGTAATGAAAAACTGTTTTTT.

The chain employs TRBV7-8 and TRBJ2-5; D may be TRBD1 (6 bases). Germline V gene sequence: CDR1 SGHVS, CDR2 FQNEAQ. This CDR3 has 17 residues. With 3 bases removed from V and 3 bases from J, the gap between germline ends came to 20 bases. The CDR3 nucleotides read TGTGCCAGCAGCTTGGGGGCCACGCCGGGGTTAGAAGAGACCCAGTACTTC. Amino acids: CASSLGATPGLEETQYF.

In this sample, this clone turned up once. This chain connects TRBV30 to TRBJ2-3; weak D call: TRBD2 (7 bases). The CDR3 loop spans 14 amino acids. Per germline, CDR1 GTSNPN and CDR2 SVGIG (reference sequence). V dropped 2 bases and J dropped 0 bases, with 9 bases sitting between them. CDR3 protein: CAWSKGGSTDTQYF. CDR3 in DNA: TGTGCCTGGAGTAAGGGGGGGAGCACAGATACGCAGTATTTT.

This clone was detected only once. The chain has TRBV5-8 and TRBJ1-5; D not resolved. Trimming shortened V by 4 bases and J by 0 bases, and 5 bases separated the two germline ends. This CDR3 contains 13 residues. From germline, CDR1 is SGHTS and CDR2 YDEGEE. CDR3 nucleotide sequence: TGTGCCAGCAGCAAATATAGCAATCAGCCCCAGCATTTT. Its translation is CASSKYSNQPQHF. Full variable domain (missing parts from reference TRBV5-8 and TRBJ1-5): EAGVTQSPTHLIKTRGQQATLRCSPISGHTSVYWYQQALGLGLQFLLWYDEGEERNRGNFPPRFSGRQFPNYSSELNVNALELEDSALYLCASSKYSNQPQHFGDGTRLSIL.

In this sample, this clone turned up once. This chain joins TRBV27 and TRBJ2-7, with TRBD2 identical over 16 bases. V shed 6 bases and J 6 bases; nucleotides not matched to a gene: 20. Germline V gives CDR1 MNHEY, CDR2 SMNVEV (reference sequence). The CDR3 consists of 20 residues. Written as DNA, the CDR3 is TGTGCCAGCAGCCCTCCTGGGACTAGCGGGAGGGCCCTCTGGCGGAGCGAGCAGTACTTC. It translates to CASSPPGTSGRALWRSEQYF.

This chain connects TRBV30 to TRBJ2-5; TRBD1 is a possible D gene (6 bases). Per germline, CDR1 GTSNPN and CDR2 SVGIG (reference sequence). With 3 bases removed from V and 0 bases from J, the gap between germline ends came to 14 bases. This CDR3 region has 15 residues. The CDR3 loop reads CAWRKGDHNQETQYF. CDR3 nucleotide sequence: TGTGCCTGGAGGAAGGGGGACCACAACCAAGAGACCCAGTACTTC. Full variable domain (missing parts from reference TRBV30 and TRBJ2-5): SQTIHQWPATLVQPVGSPLSLECTVEGTSNPNLYWYRQAAGRGLQLLFYSVGIGQISSEVPQNLSASRPQDRQFILSSKKLLLSDSGFYLCAWRKGDHNQETQYFGPGTRLLVL.

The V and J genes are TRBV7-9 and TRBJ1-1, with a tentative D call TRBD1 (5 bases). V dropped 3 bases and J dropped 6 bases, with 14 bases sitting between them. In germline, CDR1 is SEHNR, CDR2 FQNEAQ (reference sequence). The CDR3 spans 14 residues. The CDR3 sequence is CASSFGKGGAEAFF. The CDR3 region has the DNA TGTGCCAGCAGCTTCGGTAAAGGAGGGGCTGAAGCTTTCTTT.

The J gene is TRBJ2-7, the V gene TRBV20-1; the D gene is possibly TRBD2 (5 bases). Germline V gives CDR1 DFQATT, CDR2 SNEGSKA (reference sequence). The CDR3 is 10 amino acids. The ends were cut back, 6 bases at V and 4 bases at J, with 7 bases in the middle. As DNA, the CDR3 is TGCAGTGCGGGAGAATACGAGCAGTACTTC. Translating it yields CSAGEYEQYF.

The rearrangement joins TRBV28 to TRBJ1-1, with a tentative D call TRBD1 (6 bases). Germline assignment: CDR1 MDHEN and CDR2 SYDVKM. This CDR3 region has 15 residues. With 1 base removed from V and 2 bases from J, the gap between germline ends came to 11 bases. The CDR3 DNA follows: TGTGCCAGCAGTTTATTGGCAGGGGCTAACACTGAAGCTTTCTTT. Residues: CASSLLAGANTEAFF.

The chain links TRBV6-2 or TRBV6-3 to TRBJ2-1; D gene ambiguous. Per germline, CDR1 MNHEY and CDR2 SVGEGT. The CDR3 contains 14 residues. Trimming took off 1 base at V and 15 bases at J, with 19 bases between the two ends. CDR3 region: CASSYFLGYSNRFF. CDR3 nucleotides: TGTGCCAGCAGTTACTTCCTGGGCTACAGTAATAGGTTCTTC.

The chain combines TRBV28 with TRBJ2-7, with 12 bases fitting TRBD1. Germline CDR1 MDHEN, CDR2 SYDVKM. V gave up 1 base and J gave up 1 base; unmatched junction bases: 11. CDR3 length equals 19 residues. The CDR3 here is CASSLSPGTGGADSYEQYF. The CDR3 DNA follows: TGTGCCAGCAGTTTATCCCCTGGGACAGGGGGCGCGGATTCCTACGAGCAGTACTTC. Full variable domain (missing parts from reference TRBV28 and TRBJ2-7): DVKVTQSSRYLVKRTGEKVFLECVQDMDHENMFWYRQDPGLGLRLIYFSYDVKMKEKGDIPEGYSVSREKKERFSLILESASTNQTSMYLCASSLSPGTGGADSYEQYFGPGTRLTVT.

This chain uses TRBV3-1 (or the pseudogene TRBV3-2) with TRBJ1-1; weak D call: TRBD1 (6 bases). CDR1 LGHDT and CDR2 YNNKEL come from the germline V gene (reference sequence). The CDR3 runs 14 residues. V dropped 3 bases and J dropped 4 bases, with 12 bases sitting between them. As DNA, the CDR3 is TGTGCCAGCAGCCAGACAGGTGCCGTCACTGAAGCTTTCTTT. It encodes CASSQTGAVTEAFF.

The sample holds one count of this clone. In nucleotides, the CDR3 is TGTGCCAGCAGCTTATCCCCCAATGGCTACACCTTC. Protein product: CASSLSPNGYTF. The chain carries TRBV7-9 and TRBJ1-2; D ambiguous. V was shortened by 2 bases and J by 6 bases, with 7 bases between the two germline ends. Germline V gives CDR1 SEHNR, CDR2 FQNEAQ (reference sequence). This CDR3 has 12 amino acids.

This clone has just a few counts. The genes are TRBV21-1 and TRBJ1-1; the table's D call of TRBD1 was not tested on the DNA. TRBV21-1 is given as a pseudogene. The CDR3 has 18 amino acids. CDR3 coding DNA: TGTGCCAGCAGCCTCATACGGGACAGGGGGCGTCAGAACACTGAAGCTTTCTTT. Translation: CASSLIRDRGRQNTEAFF.